This T cell receptor (beta chain) was captured by sequencing in a study of cytomegalovirus exposure and HLA in healthy donors. 60 Vbeta and 13 Jbeta primers were used in PCR. TCRdb's copy holds only in-frame clones and misses some; the assay was immunoSEQ multiplex PCR. The top ten hold around 13% of the sample, which has over 150,000 clones, approximately 80% seen once. This CDR3 has 14 residues. Germline values: CDR1 LNHDA, CDR2 SQIVND (reference sequence). With 0 bases removed from V and 6 bases from J, the gap between germline ends came to 9 bases. The sequence was collected from a woman aged 50 to 65 in good health and CMV-seronegative. The chain links TRBV19 to TRBJ1-5, with D possibly TRBD1 on 5 matching bases. Sequencing was done on a sample of PBMCs. In DNA, the CDR3 is TGTGCCAGTAGTATAGATCGGGGACTTCAGCCCCAGCATTTT. It encodes CASSIDRGLQPQHF. Full variable domain (outside the CDR3, taken from reference TRBV19 and TRBJ1-5): DGGITQSPKYLFRKEGQNVTLSCEQNLNHDAMYWYRQDPGQGLRLIYYSQIVNDFQKGDIAEGYSVSREKKESFPLTVTSAQKNPTAFYLCASSIDRGLQPQHFGDGTRLSIL.